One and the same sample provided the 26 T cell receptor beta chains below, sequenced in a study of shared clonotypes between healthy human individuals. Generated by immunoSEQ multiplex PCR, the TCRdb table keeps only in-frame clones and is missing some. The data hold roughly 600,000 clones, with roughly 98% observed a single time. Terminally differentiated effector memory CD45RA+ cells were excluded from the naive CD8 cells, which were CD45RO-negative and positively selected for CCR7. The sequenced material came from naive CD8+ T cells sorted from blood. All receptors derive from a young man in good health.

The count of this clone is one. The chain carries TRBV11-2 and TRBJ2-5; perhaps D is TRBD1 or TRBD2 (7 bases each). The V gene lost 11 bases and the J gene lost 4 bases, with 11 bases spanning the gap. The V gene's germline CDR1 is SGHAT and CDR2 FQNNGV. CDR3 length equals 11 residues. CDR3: CAAGGGETQYF. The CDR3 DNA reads TGTGCCGCAGGGGGGGGAGAGACCCAGTACTTC.

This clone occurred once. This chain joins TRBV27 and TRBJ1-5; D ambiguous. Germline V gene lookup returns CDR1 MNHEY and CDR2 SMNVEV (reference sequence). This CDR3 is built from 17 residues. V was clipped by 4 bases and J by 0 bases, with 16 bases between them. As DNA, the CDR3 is TGTGCCAGCAGTTCCTACAACAGTGGCTATAGCAATCAGCCCCAGCATTTT. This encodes CASSSYNSGYSNQPQHF.

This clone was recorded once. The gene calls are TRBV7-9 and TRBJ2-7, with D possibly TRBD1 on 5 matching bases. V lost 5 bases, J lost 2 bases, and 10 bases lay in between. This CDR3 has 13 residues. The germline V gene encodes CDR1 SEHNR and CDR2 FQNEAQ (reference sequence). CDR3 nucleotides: TGTGCCAGCAGCGCAGACAGCGCCTACGAGCAGTACTTC. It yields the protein CASSADSAYEQYF.

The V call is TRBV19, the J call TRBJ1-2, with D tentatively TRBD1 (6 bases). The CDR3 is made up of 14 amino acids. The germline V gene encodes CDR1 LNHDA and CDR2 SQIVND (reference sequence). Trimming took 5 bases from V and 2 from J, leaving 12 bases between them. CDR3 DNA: TGTGCCAGTAGTTGGTCACAGGGAAACTATGGCTACACCTTC. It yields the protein CASSWSQGNYGYTF.

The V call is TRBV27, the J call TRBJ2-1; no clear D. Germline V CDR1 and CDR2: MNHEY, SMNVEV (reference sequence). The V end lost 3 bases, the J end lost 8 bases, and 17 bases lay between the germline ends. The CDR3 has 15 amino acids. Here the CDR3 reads CASSLKLRPRDEQFF. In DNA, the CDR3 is TGTGCCAGCAGTTTGAAATTAAGACCTCGCGATGAGCAGTTCTTC.

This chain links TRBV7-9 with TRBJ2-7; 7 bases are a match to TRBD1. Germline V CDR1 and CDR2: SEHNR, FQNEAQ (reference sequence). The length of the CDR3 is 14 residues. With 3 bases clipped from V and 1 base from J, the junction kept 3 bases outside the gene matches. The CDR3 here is CASSFPGQSYEQYF. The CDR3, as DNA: TGTGCCAGCAGCTTCCCGGGACAGTCCTACGAGCAGTACTTC. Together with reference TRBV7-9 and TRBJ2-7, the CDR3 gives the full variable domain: DTGVSQNPRHKITKRGQNVTFRCDPISEHNRLYWYRQTLGQGPEFLTYFQNEAQLEKSRLLSDRFSAERPKGSFSTLEIQRTEQGDSAMYLCASSFPGQSYEQYFGPGTRLTVT.

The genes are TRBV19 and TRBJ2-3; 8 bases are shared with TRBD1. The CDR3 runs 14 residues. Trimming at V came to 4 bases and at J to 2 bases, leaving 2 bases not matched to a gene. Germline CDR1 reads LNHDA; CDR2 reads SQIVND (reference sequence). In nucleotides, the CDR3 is TGTGCCAGTAGTACGACAGGGGCCACAGATACGCAGTATTTT. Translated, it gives CASSTTGATDTQYF.

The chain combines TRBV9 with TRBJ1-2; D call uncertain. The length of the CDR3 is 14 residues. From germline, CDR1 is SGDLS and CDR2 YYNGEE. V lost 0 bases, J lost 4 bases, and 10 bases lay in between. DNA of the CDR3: TGTGCCAGCAGCGTAGAGACCGGGAGCTATGGCTACACCTTC. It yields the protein CASSVETGSYGYTF. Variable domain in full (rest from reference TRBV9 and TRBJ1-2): DSGVTQTPKHLITATGQRVTLRCSPRSGDLSVYWYQQSLDQGLQFLIQYYNGEERAKGNILERFSAQQFPDLHSELNLSSLELGDSALYFCASSVETGSYGYTFGSGTRLTVV.

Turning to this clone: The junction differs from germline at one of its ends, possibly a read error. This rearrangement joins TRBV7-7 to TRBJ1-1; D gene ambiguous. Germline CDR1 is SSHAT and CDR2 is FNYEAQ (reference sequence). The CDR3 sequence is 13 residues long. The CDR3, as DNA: TGTGCTAGCAGCCTCAACTCGAACACTGAAGCTTTCTTT. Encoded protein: CASSLNSNTEAFF.

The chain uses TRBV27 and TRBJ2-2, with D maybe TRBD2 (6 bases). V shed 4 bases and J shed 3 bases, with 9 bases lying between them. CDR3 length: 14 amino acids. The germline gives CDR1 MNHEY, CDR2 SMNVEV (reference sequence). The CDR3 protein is CASSSGLYTGELFF. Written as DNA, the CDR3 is TGTGCCAGCAGTTCGGGACTCTACACCGGGGAGCTGTTTTTT.

The CDR3 DNA reads TGTGCCATCAGTGAGGGGGGCAGGGAGACCCAGTACTTC. It yields the protein CAISEGGRETQYF. The chain links TRBV10-3 to TRBJ2-5; a possible D gene is TRBD1 (6 bases). CDR1 and CDR2 (germline): ENHRY, SYGVKD. The CDR3 extends over 13 amino acids. V lost 2 bases to trimming and J lost 5 bases, with 9 bases between them.

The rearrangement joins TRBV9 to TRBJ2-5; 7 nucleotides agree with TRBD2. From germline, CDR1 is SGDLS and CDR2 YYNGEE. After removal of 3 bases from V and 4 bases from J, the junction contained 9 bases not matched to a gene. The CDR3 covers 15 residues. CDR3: CASSDGLAGSETQYF. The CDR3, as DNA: TGTGCCAGCAGCGACGGGTTAGCGGGCTCAGAGACCCAGTACTTC. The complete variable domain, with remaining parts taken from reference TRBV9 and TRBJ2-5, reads DSGVTQTPKHLITATGQRVTLRCSPRSGDLSVYWYQQSLDQGLQFLIQYYNGEERAKGNILERFSAQQFPDLHSELNLSSLELGDSALYFCASSDGLAGSETQYFGPGTRLLVL.

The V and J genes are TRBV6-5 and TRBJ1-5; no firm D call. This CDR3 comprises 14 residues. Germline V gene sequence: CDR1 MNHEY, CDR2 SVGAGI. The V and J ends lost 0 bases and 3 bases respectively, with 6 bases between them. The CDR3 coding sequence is TGTGCCAGCAGTTACTCGAGGACCAATCAGCCCCAGCATTTT. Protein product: CASSYSRTNQPQHF.

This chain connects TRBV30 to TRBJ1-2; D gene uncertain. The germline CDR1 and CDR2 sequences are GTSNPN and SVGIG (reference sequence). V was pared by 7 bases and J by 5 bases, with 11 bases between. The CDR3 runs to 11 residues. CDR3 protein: CASLGKYGYTF. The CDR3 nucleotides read TGTGCCTCCCTGGGAAAGTATGGCTACACCTTC.

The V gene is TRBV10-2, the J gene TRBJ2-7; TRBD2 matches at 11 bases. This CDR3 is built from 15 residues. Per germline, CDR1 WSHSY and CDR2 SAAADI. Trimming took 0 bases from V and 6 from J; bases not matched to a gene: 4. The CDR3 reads CASSESLAGGGEQYF. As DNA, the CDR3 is TGCGCCAGCAGTGAGTCGCTAGCGGGAGGTGGCGAGCAGTACTTC.

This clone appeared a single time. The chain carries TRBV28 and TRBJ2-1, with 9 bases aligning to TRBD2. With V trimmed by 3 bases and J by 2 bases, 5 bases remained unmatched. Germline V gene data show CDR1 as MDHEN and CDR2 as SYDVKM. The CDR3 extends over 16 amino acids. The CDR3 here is CASSFGIAGAYNEQFF. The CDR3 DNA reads TGTGCCAGCAGTTTTGGTATAGCGGGGGCCTACAATGAGCAGTTCTTC. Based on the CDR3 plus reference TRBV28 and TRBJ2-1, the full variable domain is DVKVTQSSRYLVKRTGEKVFLECVQDMDHENMFWYRQDPGLGLRLIYFSYDVKMKEKGDIPEGYSVSREKKERFSLILESASTNQTSMYLCASSFGIAGAYNEQFFGPGTRLTVL.

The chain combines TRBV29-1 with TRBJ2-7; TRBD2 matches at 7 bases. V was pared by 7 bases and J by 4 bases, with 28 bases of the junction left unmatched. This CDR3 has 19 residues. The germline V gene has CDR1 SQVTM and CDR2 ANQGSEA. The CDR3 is CSATLPGALPWGGDYEQYF. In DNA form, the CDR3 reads TGCAGCGCCACCCTTCCAGGAGCTTTACCGTGGGGGGGTGATTACGAGCAGTACTTC.

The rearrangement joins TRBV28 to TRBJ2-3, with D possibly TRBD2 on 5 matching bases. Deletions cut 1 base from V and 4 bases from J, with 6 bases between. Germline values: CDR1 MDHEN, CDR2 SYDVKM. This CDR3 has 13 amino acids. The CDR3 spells CASSLYGADTQYF. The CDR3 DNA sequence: TGTGCCAGCAGTTTATACGGGGCAGATACGCAGTATTTT.

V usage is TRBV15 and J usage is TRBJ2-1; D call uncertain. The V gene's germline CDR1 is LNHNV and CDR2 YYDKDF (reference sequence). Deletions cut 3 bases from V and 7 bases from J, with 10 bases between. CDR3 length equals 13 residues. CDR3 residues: CATSRSIPNEQFF. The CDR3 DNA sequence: TGTGCCACCAGCAGGAGTATCCCGAATGAGCAGTTCTTC.

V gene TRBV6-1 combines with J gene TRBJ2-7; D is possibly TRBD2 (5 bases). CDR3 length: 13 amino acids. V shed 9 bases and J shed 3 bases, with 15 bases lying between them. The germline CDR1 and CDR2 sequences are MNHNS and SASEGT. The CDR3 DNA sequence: TGTGCCAGTCAGCGGACTGAAGACTACGAGCAGTACTTC. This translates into CASQRTEDYEQYF.

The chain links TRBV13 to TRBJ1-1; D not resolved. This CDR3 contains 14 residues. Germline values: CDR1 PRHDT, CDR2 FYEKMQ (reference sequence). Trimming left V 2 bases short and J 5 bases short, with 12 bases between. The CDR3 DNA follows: TGTGCCAGCAGCTTATCGCGACGGCGGACTGAAGCTTTCTTT. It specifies CASSLSRRRTEAFF.

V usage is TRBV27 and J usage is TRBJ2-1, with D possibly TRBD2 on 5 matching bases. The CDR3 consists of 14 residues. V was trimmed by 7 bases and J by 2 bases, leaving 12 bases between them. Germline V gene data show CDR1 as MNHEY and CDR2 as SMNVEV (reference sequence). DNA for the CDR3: TGTGCCAGCAAAGTGGGAGCTCCCTACAATGAGCAGTTCTTC. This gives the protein CASKVGAPYNEQFF.

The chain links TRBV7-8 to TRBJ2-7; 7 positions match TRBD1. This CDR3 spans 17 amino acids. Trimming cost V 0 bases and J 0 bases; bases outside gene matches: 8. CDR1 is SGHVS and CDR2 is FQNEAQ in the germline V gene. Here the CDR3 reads CASSLARDRGPSYEQYF. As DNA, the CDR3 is TGTGCCAGCAGCTTAGCGAGGGACAGAGGGCCCTCCTACGAGCAGTACTTC.

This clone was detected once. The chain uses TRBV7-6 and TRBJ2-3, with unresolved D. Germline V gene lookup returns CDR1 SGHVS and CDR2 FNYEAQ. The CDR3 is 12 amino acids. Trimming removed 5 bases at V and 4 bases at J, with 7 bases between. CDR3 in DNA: TGTGCCAGCAGCCATGGCGCAGATACGCAGTATTTT. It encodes CASSHGADTQYF.

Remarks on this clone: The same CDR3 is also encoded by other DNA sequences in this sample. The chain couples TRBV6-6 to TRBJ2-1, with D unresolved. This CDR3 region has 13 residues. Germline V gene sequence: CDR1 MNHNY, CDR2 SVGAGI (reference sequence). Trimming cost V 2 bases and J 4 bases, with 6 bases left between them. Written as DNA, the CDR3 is TGTGCCAGCAGTTACGTTGCGTACAATGAGCAGTTCTTC. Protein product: CASSYVAYNEQFF.

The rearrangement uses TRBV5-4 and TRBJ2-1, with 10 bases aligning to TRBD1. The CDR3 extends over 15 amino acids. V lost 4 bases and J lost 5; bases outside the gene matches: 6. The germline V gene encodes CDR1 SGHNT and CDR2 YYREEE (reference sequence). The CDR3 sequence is CASSPDRGPDNEQFF. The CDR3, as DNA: TGTGCCAGCAGCCCCGACAGGGGGCCGGACAATGAGCAGTTCTTC.